Detailed here is one TCR beta chain. The CDR3 runs to 14 residues. Trimming left V 10 bases short and J 4 bases short, with 20 bases between. Germline assignment: CDR1 LNHDA and CDR2 SQIVND (reference sequence). Per the authors' pipeline: It was from reference gene primer amplification that nucleated cell counts were estimated. Profiling relied on immunoSEQ multiplex PCR, and the TCRdb table lists in-frame clones only, not all of them. That table is the source of V, J and clone size, and D and trimming were worked out from the DNA. The table includes more than 65,000 clones, about three quarters detected once. The data were taken from a study of blood T cell repertoires in COVID-19. At the level of the study: Acute and convalescent COVID-19 samples came from the United States, Italy and Spain. T cells, B-cell-depleted T cells, or PBMCs provided the cDNA or gDNA that served as material.

Sequencing used peripheral blood. This clonotype originated in a woman of 80 years or more with active or convalescent COVID-19. The chain is built from TRBV19 and TRBJ2-7; weak D call: TRBD1 (6 bases). The CDR3 DNA reads TGTGCCACCGCCAAAGGACAGTTTATTTACGAGCAGTACTTC. Amino acids: CATAKGQFIYEQYF.